The clone carrying this T cell receptor (beta chain) occurred a few times. The antigen is not known. This sample stems from a study of T-cell memory formation after mild COVID-19. Looking at the study overall: The study found TCR clusters largely donor specific. General study points: Of the contracting clones, CD4+ ones lay mainly in CM and EM, and CD8+ ones in EMRA. Clones that shrank (day 15 to 85) were balanced CD4/CD8, whereas later expanders leaned CD4+.

TCR alpha and TCR beta cDNA libraries with sample barcodes and UMIs came from 5'RACE using constant-segment primers. TCRdb passed the 5' RACE reads through MiXCR, listing each CDR3 protein once. The data show fewer than 250,000 distinct CDR3 sequences, 10% to 13% seen once. V was trimmed by 5 bases and J by 4 bases, leaving 12 bases between them. This CDR3 contains 14 residues. This rearrangement joins TRBV12-3 or TRBV12-4 to TRBJ1-5; TRBD1 might be the D (6 bases). The sequence was collected from a man between 18 and 29 years old who had mild COVID-19 (a few samples of this study predate the infection). Cell type and time point are not known. Input material: PBMCs or a T cell subset sorted from them (not recorded which). CDR3 loop: CASSVDRGNQPQHF. CDR3 DNA sequence: TGTGCCAGCAGTGTCGATAGGGGGAATCAGCCCCAGCATTTT.